These 6 T cell receptor beta chains were sequenced from one sample in a study of T cells in Graves' hyperthyroidism and ophthalmopathy. There were TCR beta CDR3 regions amplified from RNA transcripts. Using the HTBI primer set, a first-round RT-PCR was run on the TCR CDR3. TCRdb used MiXCR to reprocess the multiplex PCR reads, holding one entry per CDR3 protein. This sample carries about 210,000 distinct CDR3 sequences, more than 15% of them seen once, and the ten largest clones take 50%. Sequencing input: blood. The source is a man in his fifties or sixties with Graves' hyperthyroidism.

At least ten counts were recorded for this clonotype. The genes are TRBV28 and TRBJ1-4, with TRBD1 identical over 10 bases. The length of the CDR3 is 16 residues. After removal of 6 bases from V and 4 bases from J, the junction contained 8 bases not matched to a gene. Germline V gene lookup returns CDR1 MDHEN and CDR2 SYDVKM. In DNA form, the CDR3 reads TGTGCCAGCAGGACAGGGGGCGCCTCCCTTAATGAAAAACTGTTTTTT. Translation gives CASRTGGASLNEKLFF.

This clonotype was counted a few times. The chain employs TRBV28 and TRBJ1-2; 9 bases are shared with TRBD1. Germline V gives CDR1 MDHEN, CDR2 SYDVKM. V lost 1 base, J lost 8 bases, and 14 bases stayed unmatched. The CDR3 sequence is 17 residues long. CDR3 loop: CASSLLFRDREKEGYTF. The DNA for the CDR3 is TGTGCCAGCAGTTTATTGTTCAGGGACAGGGAAAAGGAGGGCTACACCTTC.

This clonotype has at least ten counts. This rearrangement joins TRBV28 to TRBJ2-3; 14 nucleotides agree with TRBD2. This CDR3 spans 18 amino acids. Trimming removed 6 bases from V and 2 bases from J; junction bases left unmatched: 10. Germline V gene sequence: CDR1 MDHEN, CDR2 SYDVKM. The CDR3 DNA sequence: TGTGCCAGCAGCCAAGGGGCGGGACTAGCGGGGGACACAGATACGCAGTATTTT. This gives the protein CASSQGAGLAGDTDTQYF.

This clonotype was observed many times. The chain combines TRBV12-3 or TRBV12-4 with TRBJ1-6, with TRBD1 identical over 7 bases. Germline trimming cut 6 bases from V and 9 bases from J; bases unmatched to any gene: 8. CDR3 length equals 14 residues. CDR3 sequence (DNA): TGTGCCAGCAGCATTAACAGGGGTGGTTCACCCCTCCACTTT. It encodes CASSINRGGSPLHF.

J is TRBJ1-2 and V is TRBV19; 8 nucleotides align to TRBD1. Germline V gene data show CDR1 as LNHDA and CDR2 as SQIVND (reference sequence). After removal of 5 bases from V and 4 bases from J, the junction contained 6 bases not matched to a gene. The CDR3 spans 14 residues. The CDR3 is CASSAQGAVYGYTF. DNA for the CDR3: TGTGCCAGTAGTGCCCAGGGGGCCGTCTATGGCTACACCTTC.

V usage is TRBV4-1 and J usage is TRBJ2-1; TRBD2 is a possible D gene (5 bases). This CDR3 is 13 amino acids long. V was pared by 4 bases and J by 9 bases, with 13 bases between. Per the germline V gene, CDR1 is MGHRA and CDR2 is YSYEKL. The DNA of the CDR3 is TGCGCCAGCAGCCCCCTCACCCGGGGTGAGCAGTTCTTC. Translation: CASSPLTRGEQFF.